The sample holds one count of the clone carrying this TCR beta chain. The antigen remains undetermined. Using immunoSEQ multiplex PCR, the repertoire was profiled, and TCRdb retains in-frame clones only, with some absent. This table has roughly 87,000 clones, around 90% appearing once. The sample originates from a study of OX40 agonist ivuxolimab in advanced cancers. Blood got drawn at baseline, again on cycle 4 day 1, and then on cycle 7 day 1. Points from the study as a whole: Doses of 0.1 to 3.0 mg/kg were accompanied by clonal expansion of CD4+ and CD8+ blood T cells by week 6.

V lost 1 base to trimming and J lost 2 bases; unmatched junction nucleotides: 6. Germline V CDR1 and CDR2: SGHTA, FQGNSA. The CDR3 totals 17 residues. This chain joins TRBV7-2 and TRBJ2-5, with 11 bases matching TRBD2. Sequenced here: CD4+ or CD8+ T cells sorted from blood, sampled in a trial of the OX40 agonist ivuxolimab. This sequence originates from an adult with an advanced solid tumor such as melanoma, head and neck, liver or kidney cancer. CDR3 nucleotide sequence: TGTGCCAGCAGCTTAGATCCCCTAGCGGGGGGACAAGAGACCCAGTACTTC. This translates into CASSLDPLAGGQETQYF.